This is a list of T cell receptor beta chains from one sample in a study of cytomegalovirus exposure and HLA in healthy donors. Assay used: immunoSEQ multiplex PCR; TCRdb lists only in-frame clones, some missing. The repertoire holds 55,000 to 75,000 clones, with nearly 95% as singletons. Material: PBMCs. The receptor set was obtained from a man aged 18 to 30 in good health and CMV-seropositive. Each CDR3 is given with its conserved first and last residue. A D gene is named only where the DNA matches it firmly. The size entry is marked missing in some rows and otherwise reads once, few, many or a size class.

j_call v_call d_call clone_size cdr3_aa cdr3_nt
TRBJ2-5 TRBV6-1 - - CASSSGLEPETQYF TGTGCCAGCAGTTCAGGGTTGGAGCCAGAGACCCAGTACTTC
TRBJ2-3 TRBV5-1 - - CASSFGDTQYF TGCGCCAGCAGCTTCGGTGATACGCAGTATTTT
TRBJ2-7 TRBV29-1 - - CSVRTGTYEQYF TGCAGCGTTAGGACGGGGACCTACGAGCAGTACTTC
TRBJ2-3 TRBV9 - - CASSVGQGYTDTQYF TGTGCCAGCAGCGTAGGCCAGGGCTACACAGATACGCAGTATTTT
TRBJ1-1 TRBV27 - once CASSLQGGTEAFF TGTGCCAGCAGTCTCCAAGGAGGCACTGAAGCTTTCTTT
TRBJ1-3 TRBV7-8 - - CASSLGGPGLGTGNTIYF TGTGCCAGCAGCTTAGGGGGGCCGGGGCTGGGAACTGGAAACACCATATATTTT
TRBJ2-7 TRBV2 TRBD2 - CASSGTGTSIYEQYF TGTGCCAGCAGCGGAACCGGGACTAGCATCTACGAGCAGTACTTC
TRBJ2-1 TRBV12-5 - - CASGPQGNEQFF TGTGCTAGTGGACCACAGGGCAATGAGCAGTTCTTC
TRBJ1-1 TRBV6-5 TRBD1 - CASSYSWTGSGEAFF TGTGCCAGCAGTTACTCATGGACAGGGTCGGGTGAAGCTTTCTTT
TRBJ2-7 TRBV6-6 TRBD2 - CASSGLVPYEQYF TGTGCCAGCAGCGGACTAGTCCCCTACGAGCAGTACTTC
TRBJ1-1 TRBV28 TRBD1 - CASSWGQGGPPYTEAFF TGTGCCAGCAGTTGGGGACAGGGTGGCCCTCCGTACACTGAAGCTTTCTTT
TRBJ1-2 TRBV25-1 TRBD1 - CASSDMGGTAYGYTF TGTGCCAGCAGTGATATGGGCGGGACAGCCTATGGCTACACCTTC
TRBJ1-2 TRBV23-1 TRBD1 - CASGKGQGFYGYTF TGCGCCAGCGGAAAGGGACAGGGTTTCTACGGCTACACCTTC
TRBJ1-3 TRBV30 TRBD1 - CAWTRDRVPGNTIYF TGTGCCTGGACCAGAGACAGGGTACCTGGAAACACCATATATTTT
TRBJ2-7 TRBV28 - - CASSLGPRDEQYF TGTGCCAGCAGTTTAGGACCCAGGGACGAGCAGTACTTC
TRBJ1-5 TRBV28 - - CASRLQDQPQHF TGTGCCAGCAGATTACAGGATCAGCCCCAGCATTTT
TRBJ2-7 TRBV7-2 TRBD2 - CASSLDLLAGVVRYEQYF TGTGCCAGCAGCTTAGATTTGCTAGCGGGAGTAGTTCGGTACGAGCAGTACTTC
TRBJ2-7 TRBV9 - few CASSPPPGYEQYF TGTGCCAGCAGCCCTCCCCCCGGGTACGAGCAGTACTTC
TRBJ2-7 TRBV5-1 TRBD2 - CASSLGGRAGLYEQYF TGCGCCAGCAGCTTGGGCGGGAGGGCAGGGTTGTACGAGCAGTACTTC
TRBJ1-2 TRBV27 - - CASSGGYGYTF TGTGCCAGCAGTGGAGGGTATGGCTACACCTTC
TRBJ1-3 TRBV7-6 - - CASSLLGSPRASGNTIYF TGTGCCAGCTCCTTATTAGGATCTCCCAGGGCCTCTGGAAACACCATATATTTT
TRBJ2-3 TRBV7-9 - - CASSPGTLRTDTQYF TGTGCCAGCAGCCCTGGGACTCTACGCACAGATACGCAGTATTTT
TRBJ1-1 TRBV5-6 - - CASGKGNGGTEAFF TGTGCCAGCGGAAAGGGGAACGGGGGCACTGAAGCTTTCTTT
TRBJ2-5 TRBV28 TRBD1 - CASSFSDRGTGETQYF TGTGCCAGCAGTTTCTCAGACAGGGGGACCGGAGAGACCCAGTACTTC
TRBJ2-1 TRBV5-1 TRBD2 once CASSLGASGYNEQFF TGCGCCAGCAGCCTCGGTGCTAGCGGATACAATGAGCAGTTCTTC
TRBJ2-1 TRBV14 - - CASSQVWSSYNEQFF TGTGCCAGCAGCCAAGTGTGGAGCTCCTACAATGAGCAGTTCTTC
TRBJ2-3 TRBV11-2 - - CASSSYRDSTDTQYF TGTGCCAGCAGTTCATACAGGGATAGCACAGATACGCAGTATTTT
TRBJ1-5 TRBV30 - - CAYTGGAGAGGQPQHF TGTGCCTACACGGGGGGGGCAGGGGCCGGGGGTCAGCCCCAGCATTTT
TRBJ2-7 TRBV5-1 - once CASSLKPRDTYEQYF TGCGCCAGCAGCTTGAAGCCGAGGGATACCTACGAGCAGTACTTC
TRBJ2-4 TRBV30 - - CAWRPGGLGQTSWDIQYF TGTGCCTGGAGACCAGGGGGGCTTGGACAGACTAGTTGGGACATTCAGTACTTC
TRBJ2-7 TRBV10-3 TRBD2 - CAISGRGRALSYEQYF TGTGCCATCAGTGGTCGGGGGAGGGCCTTAAGCTACGAGCAGTACTTC
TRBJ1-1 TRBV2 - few CAKREVPEAFF TGTGCCAAGAGAGAGGTCCCTGAAGCTTTCTTT
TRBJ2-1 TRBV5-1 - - CASSWGGSGRGPNTFF TGCGCCAGCAGCTGGGGCGGTAGCGGCAGAGGCCCAAATACCTTCTTC
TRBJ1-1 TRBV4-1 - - CASSPQSGGVRTEAFF TGCGCCAGCAGCCCCCAATCGGGGGGGGTGAGGACTGAAGCTTTCTTT
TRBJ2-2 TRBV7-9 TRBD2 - CASSLAASGRVHTGELFF TGTGCCAGCAGCTTAGCGGCTAGCGGGAGGGTACACACCGGGGAGCTGTTTTTT
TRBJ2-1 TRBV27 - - CASSLRGYNEQFF TGTGCCAGCAGCCTCCGGGGGTACAATGAGCAGTTCTTC
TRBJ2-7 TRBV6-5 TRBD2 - CASSYGVAGVKYEQYF TGTGCCAGCAGTTACGGGGTAGCGGGAGTGAAATACGAGCAGTACTTC
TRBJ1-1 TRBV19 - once CASSSYPRTVEAFF TGTGCCAGTAGTTCATATCCGAGGACAGTGGAAGCTTTCTTT
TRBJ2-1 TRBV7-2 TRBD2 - CASSFISGRYNEQFF TGTGCCAGCAGCTTTATAAGCGGGAGGTACAATGAGCAGTTCTTC
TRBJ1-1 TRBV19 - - CASTSGPTVTEAFF TGTGCCAGTACCAGCGGGCCGACTGTCACTGAAGCTTTCTTT
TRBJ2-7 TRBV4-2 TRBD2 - CASSQDFGTSGSYEQYF TGTGCCAGCAGCCAAGACTTCGGGACTAGCGGGTCCTACGAGCAGTACTTC
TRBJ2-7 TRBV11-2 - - CASSLSPGHSYEQYF TGTGCCAGCAGCTTATCGCCAGGTCATTCCTACGAGCAGTACTTC
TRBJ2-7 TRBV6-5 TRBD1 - CASSIYRGPYEQYF TGTGCCAGCAGTATCTACAGGGGCCCCTACGAGCAGTACTTC
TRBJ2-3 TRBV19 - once CASSPDSRTDTQYF TGTGCCAGTAGTCCGGACAGCCGCACAGATACGCAGTATTTT